A single T cell receptor beta chain is shown here with its context. It lacks a known antigen. The sample belongs to a study of CXCR3-negative and CXCR3-positive naive CD8 T cells (dated by TCRdb to the late 2010s). In terms of the full investigation: In total, about 135 million TRB reads were obtained, or roughly 1.5 +/- 0.3 million reads per library. The TRBV-TRBJ cluster analysis covered naive subsets from 5 donors and memory cells from 3 donors. Diversity and physicochemical repertoire analyses covered roughly ten donors pooled from two independent experiments.

This sample was sequenced with a NextSeq 550. The Human TCR Profiling Kit (MiLaboratory) was used to prepare UMI-labeled 5' RACE TRB cDNA libraries. cDNA synthesis used the entire amount of extracted RNA, and PCR amplification then used the entire amount of cDNA produced. Libraries were prepared in parallel with an identical number of PCR cycles. From the authors' description of their analysis: About 52,000 +/- 9,100 unique UMI-labeled TRB cDNA molecules per library were extracted with MIGEC and MiXCR, with at least two reads per UMI required. An average of approximately 40,000 +/- 10,000 functional in-frame TRB CDR3 nucleotide clonotypes without stop codons was found per library. After downsampling to 5000 UMI-labeled TRB molecules per sample, diversity metrics, including normalized Shannon-Wiener and Chao1, were computed in VDJtools. VDJtools computed clonotype-size-weighted physicochemical properties of the central five CDR3 residues: interaction energy, strength, volume and Kidera factor 4. Following TCRdb reprocessing, every CDR3 protein sequence forms one entry, and DNA is not provided. The V and J calls were determined by TCRdb, not by the authors. The sample's table lists a count of tens of thousands of distinct CDR3 sequences. The top ten clones comprise around 0.51% of the sample.

For every CD8+ T cell subset, 300,000 cells were flow-sorted straight into RLT lysis buffer, and each subset was sorted in triplicate. To keep memory contaminants out, a stringent definition of naive CD8+ T cells was applied: CD45RO-CCR7+CD27+CD95-. Using standard density gradient centrifugation, peripheral blood mononuclear cells were isolated from buffy coats. A FACSAria III was used to flow-sort naive CXCR3-negative and CXCR3-positive CD8+ T cells. Total RNA was extracted from sorted cells with an RNeasy Mini Kit. Results and caveats for the whole study, not just this receptor: Compared with CXCR3-negative naive cells, CXCR3-positive naive cells had TRB CDR3s with higher hydrophobicity (lower Kidera factor 4), lower energy, and higher strength and volume indices. Repertoire diversity was comparably high in both naive subsets but much lower in memory CD8+ T cells. Similar TRBV-TRBJ usage was shown by naive CXCR3-negative and CXCR3-positive cells from the same donor, whereas distinct patterns were shown by memory cells. Because surface CD5, which has been linked to self-reactivity in mice, was comparable between naive subsets, TCR interaction strength was also inferred from TRB CDR3 physicochemical properties. CXCR3 expression partially decreased after cryopreservation, so most assays used freshly isolated PBMCs.

The source material was naive CXCR3+ CD8+ T cells from blood. What this sample's cell subset or site label stands for: CD45RO-CCR7+CD27+CD95- naive CD8+ T cells expressing CXCR3 (TNR3+). This TCR came from a human donor in good health. Some clones in this sample may be carry-over from other donors' samples.

The CDR3: CASSPSFAGGNQPQHF. The V and J genes are TRBV4-1 and TRBJ1-5. From cysteine to phenylalanine, the CDR3 is 16 amino acids long. The entry carries no DNA sequence. Taken from the germline V gene, the CDR1 and CDR2 loops are MGHRA and YSYEKL.